The 17 T cell receptor beta chains reported below all come from one sample, sequenced in a study of blood T cells in healthy people across ages. Next came a second PCR, run for roughly 6 to 11 cycles, which used a sample-barcoded 5' primer along with a J-beta primer mix. TCRdb re-called the 5' RACE reads through MiXCR, storing one row per CDR3 protein. The table records 550,000 to 750,000 distinct CDR3 sequences, 20% to 25% of them present only once. What was sequenced was blood. These receptors were obtained from a man between 65 and 80 years old in good health.

This sequence joins TRBV6-2 or TRBV6-3 and TRBJ2-7, with a possible D match to TRBD2 (6 bases). This CDR3 contains 14 residues. Germline values: CDR1 MNHEY, CDR2 SVGEGT. With 6 bases removed from V and 3 bases from J, the gap between germline ends came to 15 bases. CDR3 sequence (DNA): TGTGCCAGCAGGCAACTTATAGCGGACTACGAGCAGTACTTC. It is translated as CASRQLIADYEQYF.

The gene calls are TRBV30 and TRBJ2-3; 10 bases agree with TRBD2. V lost 8 bases to trimming and J lost 5 bases; unmatched junction nucleotides: 10. The germline V gene encodes CDR1 GTSNPN and CDR2 SVGIG (reference sequence). The CDR3 covers 14 residues. CDR3 DNA sequence: TGTGCCCGGAAGGTAGCGGGAGGAGGAGATACGCAGTATTTT. Translation gives CARKVAGGGDTQYF. The complete variable domain, with remaining parts taken from reference TRBV30 and TRBJ2-3, reads SQTIHQWPATLVQPVGSPLSLECTVEGTSNPNLYWYRQAAGRGLQLLFYSVGIGQISSEVPQNLSASRPQDRQFILSSKKLLLSDSGFYLCARKVAGGGDTQYFGPGTRLTVL.

This clonotype was seen more than once but under ten times. The chain has TRBV20-1 and TRBJ2-1, with 7 bases lining up with TRBD2. This CDR3 is built from 13 residues. The V gene's germline CDR1 is DFQATT and CDR2 SNEGSKA (reference sequence). V shed 1 base, J shed 9 bases, and the junction held 6 bases outside the gene matches. CDR3 bases: TGCAGTGCTAGAGTGGGGGGGAGAGGTGAGCAGTTCTTC. Its protein is CSARVGGRGEQFF.

The sample holds a few counts of this clonotype. CDR3 region: CSAPPGQGALDIQYF. CDR3 in DNA: TGCAGTGCTCCTCCGGGACAGGGCGCGTTGGACATTCAGTACTTC. The gene calls are TRBV20-1 and TRBJ2-4, with TRBD1 matching 9 bases. This CDR3 is built from 15 residues. Germline CDR1 is DFQATT and CDR2 is SNEGSKA (reference sequence). J gave up 8 bases and V 5 bases, and 13 bases lay outside the gene matches.

The chain combines TRBV5-1 with TRBJ2-3, with 7 bases aligning to TRBD2. The trim removed 3 bases at V and 4 bases at J, leaving 8 bases unmatched. CDR1 and CDR2 (germline): SGHRS, YFSETQ. This CDR3 is built from 15 residues. CDR3 protein: CASSSRGGSADTQYF. DNA of the CDR3: TGCGCCAGCAGCTCAAGGGGCGGGAGTGCAGATACGCAGTATTTT.

In regard to this clonotype: The junction departs from germline at one end; a sequencing error may be responsible. The J gene is TRBJ2-5, the V gene TRBV15; D possibly uses TRBD1 or TRBD2 (6 bases each). Germline V gene sequence: CDR1 LNHNV, CDR2 YYDKDF (reference sequence). CDR3 length: 16 residues. The CDR3 protein is CATRREGGGIQETQYF. Written as DNA, the CDR3 is TGTGCCACCAGAAGAGAAGGAGGGGGAATCCAAGAGACCCAGTACTTC.

The DNA for the CDR3 is TGCAGTGCTAGCGAGGGGAGGGGGCATGGGGCCAACGTCCTGACTTTC. Residues: CSASEGRGHGANVLTF. The V and J genes are TRBV20-1 and TRBJ2-6; D could derive from TRBD1 or TRBD2 (7 bases each). Germline CDR1 DFQATT, CDR2 SNEGSKA (reference sequence). Trimming shortened V by 3 bases and J by 3 bases, and 15 bases separated the two germline ends. The CDR3 totals 16 residues.

This clonotype was seen many times. V gene TRBV5-1 combines with J gene TRBJ2-1, with D unresolved. The J call is doubtful: the DNA matches TRBJ2-7 better. This CDR3 has 13 amino acids. Germline CDR1 SGHRS, CDR2 YFSETQ. CDR3 bases: TGCGCCAGCAGTGGGCAGGACTCCTACGAGCAGTACTTC. It yields the protein CASSGQDSYEQYF.

This clonotype occurred many times. The chain combines TRBV6-6 with TRBJ2-2; a possible D gene is TRBD2 (5 bases). Germline V gene data show CDR1 as MNHNY and CDR2 as SVGAGI (reference sequence). The CDR3 runs 14 residues. V was trimmed by 6 bases and J by 4 bases, leaving 12 bases between them. The CDR3 is CASRVEAVTGELFF. CDR3 in DNA: TGTGCCAGCAGGGTGGAGGCGGTCACCGGGGAGCTGTTTTTT.

The chain employs TRBV10-3 and TRBJ2-5; 10 nucleotides align to TRBD1. The DNA matches TRBJ2-7 better at its end, which makes the J call doubtful. The CDR3 sequence is 15 residues long. Germline V lookup: CDR1 ENHRY, CDR2 SYGVKD. CDR3 DNA: TGTGCCATCAGTGACGACAGGGGGCCATCCTACGAGCAGTACTTC. This codes for CAISDDRGPSYEQYF.

This clonotype was seen a few times. CDR3 in amino acids: CSARDPASGSLIQYF. The CDR3 DNA is TGCAGTGCTAGAGATCCGGCTAGCGGGAGTTTGATTCAGTACTTC. The chain links TRBV20-1 to TRBJ2-4; 10 bases are a match to TRBD2. The V gene's germline CDR1 is DFQATT and CDR2 SNEGSKA (reference sequence). This CDR3 comprises 15 residues. V dropped 0 bases and J dropped 10; count of bases not matched to a gene: 9.

This clonotype turned up a few times. The rearrangement links TRBV19 to TRBJ2-7; 9 nucleotides align to TRBD1. V shed 5 bases and J 6 bases; nucleotides not matched to a gene: 8. Germline assignment: CDR1 LNHDA and CDR2 SQIVND (reference sequence). CDR3 length equals 14 residues. CDR3 DNA: TGTGCCAGTAGTGCGGACAGGGGAGACAGCGAGCAGTACTTC. Translated: CASSADRGDSEQYF.

This clonotype was counted ten times or more. The chain uses TRBV28 and TRBJ2-2; TRBD1 matches 7 bases. Trimming cost V 5 bases and J 11 bases; bases outside gene matches: 11. The V gene's germline CDR1 is MDHEN and CDR2 SYDVKM. This CDR3 has 14 amino acids. This chain's CDR3 is CASSPPHRGGELFF. CDR3 coding DNA: TGTGCCAGCAGTCCACCTCACAGGGGCGGAGAGCTGTTTTTT.

This clonotype was observed a few times. This chain joins TRBV5-4 and TRBJ2-2; maybe TRBD1 (5 bases). The CDR3 sequence is 14 residues long. V lost 4 bases and J lost 6, with 13 bases in between. Germline V gene lookup returns CDR1 SGHNT and CDR2 YYREEE (reference sequence). This CDR3 reads CASSIRVGPGELFF. The CDR3 DNA is TGTGCCAGCAGCATCCGGGTGGGGCCCGGGGAGCTGTTTTTT.

The gene calls are TRBV20-1 and TRBJ2-7; 12 positions agree with TRBD2. Germline CDR1 DFQATT, CDR2 SNEGSKA (reference sequence). The CDR3 is made up of 15 amino acids. The V segment lost 8 bases and the J segment 0 bases; nucleotides outside the gene matches: 8. The CDR3 DNA reads as TGCAGTACTATCGGACTAGCGGGAAACTCCTACGAGCAGTACTTC. It is translated as CSTIGLAGNSYEQYF.

The chain joins TRBV7-3 to TRBJ2-5; 9 bases line up with TRBD2. Germline V CDR1 and CDR2: SGHTA, FQGTGA. V dropped 3 bases and J dropped 4; count of bases not matched to a gene: 6. The CDR3 spans 15 residues. This CDR3 reads CASSFSGGRGETQYF. The CDR3 bases are TGTGCCAGCAGCTTTAGCGGGGGACGGGGAGAGACCCAGTACTTC.

Remarks on this clonotype: The conserved closing phenylalanine or tryptophan is absent in this CDR3, likely reflecting a read error. Here the CDR3 reads CASSPMGAPYNEQFL. The CDR3 DNA sequence: TGTGCCAGCAGCCCCATGGGTGCCCCGTACAATGAGCAGTTCCTC. The chain carries TRBV14 and TRBJ2-1; D is uncertain. The CDR3 is 15 residues long. The germline gives CDR1 SGHDN, CDR2 FVKESK. The V and J ends lost 4 bases and 4 bases respectively, with 14 bases between them.